This TCR beta chain was captured by sequencing in a study of CD8 T cells in ankylosing spondylitis. TCRdb independently ran MiXCR on the 5' RACE reads; one entry per CDR3 protein. Here the sample spans roughly 60,000 distinct CDR3 sequences, about 6.2% being singletons. The V and J ends lost 5 bases and 4 bases, in that order; junction bases with no gene match: 11. CDR1 and CDR2 (germline): SNHLY, FYNNEI. The CDR3 is 16 residues long. Sequencing input: synovial fluid, either unsorted or a sorted T cell fraction (not recorded which). The clonotype originates from a male donor with ankylosing spondylitis. This chain joins TRBV2 and TRBJ1-2; 9 nucleotides line up with TRBD1. The CDR3 loop is CASSSIEGQGSYGYTF. The CDR3 DNA reads TGTGCCAGCAGTTCCATCGAAGGACAGGGGAGCTATGGCTACACCTTC.